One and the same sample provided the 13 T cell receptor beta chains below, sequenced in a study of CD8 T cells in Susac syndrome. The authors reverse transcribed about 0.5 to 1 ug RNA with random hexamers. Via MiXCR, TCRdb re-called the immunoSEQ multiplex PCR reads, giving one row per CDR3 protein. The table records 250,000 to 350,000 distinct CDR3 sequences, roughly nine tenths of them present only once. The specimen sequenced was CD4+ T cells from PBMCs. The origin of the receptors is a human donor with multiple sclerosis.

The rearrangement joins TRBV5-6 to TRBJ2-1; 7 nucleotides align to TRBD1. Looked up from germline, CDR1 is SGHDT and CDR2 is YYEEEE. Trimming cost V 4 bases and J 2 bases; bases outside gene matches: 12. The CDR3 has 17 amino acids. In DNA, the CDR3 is TGTGCCAGCAGCGCCACGCACAGGGGCACTACCTACAATGAGCAGTTCTTC. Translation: CASSATHRGTTYNEQFF.

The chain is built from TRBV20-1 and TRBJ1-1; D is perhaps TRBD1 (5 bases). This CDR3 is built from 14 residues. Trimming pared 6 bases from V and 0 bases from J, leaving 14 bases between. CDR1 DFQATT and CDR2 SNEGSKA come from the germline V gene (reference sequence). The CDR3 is CSAEGLALNTEAFF. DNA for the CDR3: TGCAGTGCGGAGGGGTTGGCCTTGAACACTGAAGCTTTCTTT.

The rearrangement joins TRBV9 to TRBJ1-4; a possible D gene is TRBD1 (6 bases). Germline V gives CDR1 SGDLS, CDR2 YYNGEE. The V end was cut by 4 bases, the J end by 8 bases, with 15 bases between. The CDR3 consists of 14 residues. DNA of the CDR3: TGTGCCAGCAGCCCGACAGGCCAGACGGAAAAACTGTTTTTT. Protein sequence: CASSPTGQTEKLFF. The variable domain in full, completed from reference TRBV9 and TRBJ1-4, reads DSGVTQTPKHLITATGQRVTLRCSPRSGDLSVYWYQQSLDQGLQFLIQYYNGEERAKGNILERFSAQQFPDLHSELNLSSLELGDSALYFCASSPTGQTEKLFFGSGTQLSVL.

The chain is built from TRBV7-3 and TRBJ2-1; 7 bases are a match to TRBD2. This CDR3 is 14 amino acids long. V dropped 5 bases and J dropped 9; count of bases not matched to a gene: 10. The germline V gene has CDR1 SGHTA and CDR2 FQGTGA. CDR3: CASSLTPSGGEQFF. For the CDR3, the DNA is TGTGCCAGCAGCCTGACACCTAGCGGTGGTGAGCAGTTCTTC.

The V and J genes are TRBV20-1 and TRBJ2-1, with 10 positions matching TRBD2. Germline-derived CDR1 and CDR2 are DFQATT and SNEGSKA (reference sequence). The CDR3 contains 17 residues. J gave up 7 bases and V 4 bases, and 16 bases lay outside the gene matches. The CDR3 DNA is TGCAGTGCTAACATGATCGTGGCCGGGACTAGCGCAAATGAGCAGTTCTTC. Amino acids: CSANMIVAGTSANEQFF.

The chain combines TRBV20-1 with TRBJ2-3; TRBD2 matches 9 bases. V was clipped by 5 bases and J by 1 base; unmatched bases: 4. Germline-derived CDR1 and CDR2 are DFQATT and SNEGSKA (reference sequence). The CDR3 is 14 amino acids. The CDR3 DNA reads TGCAGTGCTCCAGCGGGAGGTCGCACAGATACGCAGTATTTT. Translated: CSAPAGGRTDTQYF.

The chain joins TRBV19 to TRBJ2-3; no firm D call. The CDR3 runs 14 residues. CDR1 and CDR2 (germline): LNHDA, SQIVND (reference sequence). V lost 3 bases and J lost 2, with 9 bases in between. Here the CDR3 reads CASSIGGYTDTQYF. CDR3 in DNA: TGTGCCAGTAGTATCGGTGGATACACAGATACGCAGTATTTT. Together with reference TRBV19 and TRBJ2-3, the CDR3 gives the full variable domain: DGGITQSPKYLFRKEGQNVTLSCEQNLNHDAMYWYRQDPGQGLRLIYYSQIVNDFQKGDIAEGYSVSREKKESFPLTVTSAQKNPTAFYLCASSIGGYTDTQYFGPGTRLTVL.

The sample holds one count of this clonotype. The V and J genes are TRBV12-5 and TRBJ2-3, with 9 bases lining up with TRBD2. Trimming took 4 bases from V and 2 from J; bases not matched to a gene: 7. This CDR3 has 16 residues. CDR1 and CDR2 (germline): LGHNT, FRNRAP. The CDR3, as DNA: TGTGCTAGTGGTTCCCATCTAGCGGGGTACACAGATACGCAGTATTTT. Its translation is CASGSHLAGYTDTQYF.

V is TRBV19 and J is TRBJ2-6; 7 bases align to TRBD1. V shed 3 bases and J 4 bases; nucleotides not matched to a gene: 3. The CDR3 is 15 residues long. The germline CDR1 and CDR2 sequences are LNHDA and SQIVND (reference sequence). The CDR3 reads CASSMTGRGANVLTF. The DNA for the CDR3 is TGTGCCAGTAGTATGACAGGGAGAGGGGCCAACGTCCTGACTTTC.

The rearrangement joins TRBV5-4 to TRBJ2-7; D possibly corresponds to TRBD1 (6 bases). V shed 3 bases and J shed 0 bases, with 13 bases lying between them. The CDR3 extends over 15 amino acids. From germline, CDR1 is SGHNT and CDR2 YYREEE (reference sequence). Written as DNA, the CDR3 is TGTGCCAGCAGCTCACCGGGACACCCCTCCTACGAGCAGTACTTC. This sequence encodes CASSSPGHPSYEQYF.

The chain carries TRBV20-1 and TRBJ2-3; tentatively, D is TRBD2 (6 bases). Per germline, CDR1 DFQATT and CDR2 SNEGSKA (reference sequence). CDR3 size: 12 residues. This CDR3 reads CSGKAGYDTQYF. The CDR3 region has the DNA TGCAGCGGGAAAGCGGGTTACGATACGCAGTATTTT.

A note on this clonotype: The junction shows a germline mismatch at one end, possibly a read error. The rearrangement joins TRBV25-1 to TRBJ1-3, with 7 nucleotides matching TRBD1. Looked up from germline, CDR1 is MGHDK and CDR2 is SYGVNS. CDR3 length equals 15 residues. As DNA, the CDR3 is TGTGCCAGCAGTGGGACAACAGGGGATGCGAACACCATATACTTT. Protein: CASSGTTGDANTIYF.

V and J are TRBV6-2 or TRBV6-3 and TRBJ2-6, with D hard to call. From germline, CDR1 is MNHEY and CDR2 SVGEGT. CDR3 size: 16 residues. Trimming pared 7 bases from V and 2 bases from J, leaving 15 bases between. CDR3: CASNDRAPTGANVLTF. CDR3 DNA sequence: TGTGCCAGCAACGACCGGGCCCCAACTGGGGCCAACGTCCTGACTTTC.